Below, 10 T cell receptor beta chains from the same sample are listed, as sequenced in a study of T cell responses to AZD1222 COVID-19 vaccine. The repertoire was sequenced with immunoSEQ multiplex PCR; TCRdb's copy has only in-frame clones and lacks some. The data show roughly 180,000 clones, around 93% seen once. The sample consisted of peripheral blood, taken 28 days after the second dose of the MenACWY control vaccine. These receptors came from an adult who received the MenACWY meningococcal vaccine as a control.

V gene TRBV30 combines with J gene TRBJ1-2; 7 bases line up with TRBD1. Germline loops: CDR1 GTSNPN, CDR2 SVGIG (reference sequence). Losses at the gene ends were 3 bases for V and 1 base for J; bases not matched to a gene: 5. This CDR3 has 14 amino acids. This CDR3 reads CAWSLRGGNYGYTF. The CDR3 DNA is TGTGCCTGGAGCCTCAGGGGGGGTAACTATGGCTACACCTTC.

The chain links TRBV7-9 to TRBJ1-5; 11 nucleotides match TRBD1. The length of the CDR3 is 17 residues. The ends lost 5 bases at V and 6 bases at J; junction bases unmatched: 12. Per germline, CDR1 SEHNR and CDR2 FQNEAQ (reference sequence). CDR3 region: CASSLGAGQGASQPQHF. The CDR3 DNA sequence: TGTGCCAGCAGCCTAGGGGCAGGACAGGGGGCGAGTCAGCCCCAGCATTTT.

The rearrangement joins TRBV28 to TRBJ2-7; a possible D gene is TRBD2 (6 bases). Trimming removed 6 bases from V and 3 bases from J, with 12 bases in between. Germline loops: CDR1 MDHEN, CDR2 SYDVKM. CDR3 length: 13 residues. CDR3 region: CASRTPGLYEQYF. In nucleotides, the CDR3 is TGTGCCAGCAGAACCCCGGGACTCTACGAGCAGTACTTC.

This chain joins TRBV6-5 and TRBJ1-2, with D perhaps TRBD1 (5 bases). There are 15 residues in the CDR3. Trimming shortened V by 5 bases and J by 5 bases, and 18 bases separated the two germline ends. Germline lookup yields CDR1 MNHEY and CDR2 SVGAGI. This CDR3 is CASSPRAGTGYGYTF. The CDR3 DNA sequence: TGTGCCAGCAGTCCCCGGGCAGGGACGGGTTATGGCTACACCTTC.

This sequence joins TRBV12-3 or TRBV12-4 and TRBJ2-5; 7 bases are shared with TRBD1. This CDR3 spans 13 amino acids. V dropped 6 bases and J dropped 1; count of bases not matched to a gene: 2. The CDR3 protein is CASRGTVQETQYF. The CDR3 DNA reads as TGTGCCAGCAGGGGGACAGTCCAAGAGACCCAGTACTTC.

The gene calls are TRBV27 and TRBJ2-7; D is undetermined. Germline V gene lookup returns CDR1 MNHEY and CDR2 SMNVEV (reference sequence). This CDR3 has 13 residues. V was clipped by 2 bases and J by 3 bases, with 8 bases between them. CDR3 sequence (DNA): TGTGCCAGCAGTTTAAAGGTCGGCTACGAGCAGTACTTC. Protein sequence: CASSLKVGYEQYF.

The chain carries TRBV4-1 and TRBJ1-3; possibly TRBD1 for D (5 bases). This CDR3 is 15 amino acids long. The ends were cut back, 2 bases at V and 1 base at J, with 9 bases in the middle. Germline-derived CDR1 and CDR2 are MGHRA and YSYEKL. This chain's CDR3 is CASSQPTASGNTIYF. The CDR3 DNA follows: TGCGCCAGCAGCCAACCGACAGCATCTGGAAACACCATATATTTT.

The CDR3, as DNA: TGTGCCAGCAGCTTTGAGACCCATGGTAACTATGGCTACACCTTC. It encodes CASSFETHGNYGYTF. The chain joins TRBV5-6 to TRBJ1-2; D remains unclear. V lost 2 bases and J 1 base, leaving 12 bases between the germline ends. Germline V CDR1 and CDR2: SGHDT, YYEEEE. The CDR3 extends over 15 amino acids.

CDR3 amino acids: CASSGGQGPTTYGYTF. The CDR3 DNA reads TGTGCCAGCAGCGGTGGACAGGGACCGACTACATATGGCTACACCTTC. This rearrangement joins TRBV7-2 to TRBJ1-2; TRBD1 matches at 8 bases. The CDR3 totals 16 residues. Germline CDR1 reads SGHTA; CDR2 reads FQGNSA. V trimming: 5 bases; J trimming: 5 bases; junction bases outside the gene matches: 13.

The rearrangement joins TRBV7-9 to TRBJ1-2; D might be TRBD1 (5 bases). The CDR3 length is 13 residues. CDR1 and CDR2 from the germline V gene are SEHNR and FQNEAQ (reference sequence). The ends were cut back, 4 bases at V and 6 bases at J, with 12 bases in the middle. This chain's CDR3 is CASSSGLSDGYTF. The CDR3, as DNA: TGTGCCAGCAGCTCGGGACTGTCGGATGGCTACACCTTC.